This TCR beta chain stems from a study of regulatory T cells in long-lasting Graves disease (dated by TCRdb to about 2021). About the full investigation: Newly diagnosed Graves' disease patients had taken antithyroid drugs for less than 3 months. Patients with persistent Graves' disease were compared with patients with newly diagnosed Graves' disease using TCR sequencing and RNA sequencing of peripheral blood. A total of 35 or so samples underwent TCR sequencing: around 13 from persistent and about 20 from newly diagnosed Graves' disease patients. The study was conducted in China and was registered as a clinical trial.

This specimen's time point label, interpreted: newly diagnosed GD, antithyroid drugs for less than 3 months. RNA was extracted from PBMCs in TRIzol for both TCR sequencing and RNA sequencing. Graves' disease was diagnosed according to American Thyroid Association guidelines. Patients for the study were recruited at an endocrinology department in Xi'an, China. From each patient, around 9 milliliters of peripheral blood was collected into an EDTA anticoagulant tube. Ficoll Paque Plus density gradient separation was used to isolate PBMCs, and no further T cell sorting was done. An Agilent 2100 Bioanalyzer and agarose gel were used to check RNA quality, and a NanoDrop 2000 was used to measure RNA concentration. The CDR3 contains 15 residues, cysteine and phenylalanine counted. The kept DNA is CDR3 alone, 45 bases in frame from the first base. The trim is 5 bases for V and 5 bases for J, with a gap of 18 bases between the germline ends. The CDR1 and CDR2 encoded by the germline V gene (reference sequence) are LNHDA and SQIVND.

Library preparation used multiplex PCR. Instrument used: Illumina HiSeq 4000. iRepertoire HTBI primers and Arm-PCR amplification of CDR3 regions were used to construct TCR beta libraries. Before sequencing, the PCR products went through gel purification. Per the source publication's procedure: Across samples, roughly 60 TRBV and 15 or so TRBJ segments were identified and used for gene usage analysis of CDR3 amino acid clonotypes. COPE and FqMerger were used to merge filtered high-quality paired reads into contigs. BLAST was used to align contigs to IMGT TRBV, TRBD and TRBJ reference genes, and CDR3 was defined according to IMGT. Highly expanded clones were defined as clonotypes with a frequency above 0.1%. Shannon entropy was used to measure repertoire diversity, and the Gini coefficient was used to measure V-J evenness. A clonotype was considered public if more than one individual shared it. TCRdb reran the public reads through fastp at Q25 and MiXCR, keeping productive beta chains. Rows matching on CDR3 protein sequence are summarized as one entry with the most common DNA and genes. TCRdb's processing, not the authors', yielded these V and J calls. The sample table contains 250,000 to 300,000 distinct CDR3 sequences; only one count was recorded for approximately 18% of them. The leading ten clones occupy around 13% of the sample.

The research as a whole found: The study examined only peripheral blood because the primary lesion, thyroid tissue, could not be accessed. Sequencing and analysis were restricted to the TCR beta chain. As a limitation, the authors acknowledged that the small sample size may reduce accuracy. Patients with persistent disease shared more public clonotypes (approximately 2,500) than newly diagnosed patients did (approximately 990). Persistent Graves' disease patients showed lower TCR Shannon entropy and fewer highly expanded clones than newly diagnosed patients, suggesting clonal expansion. Persistent disease showed preferential use of TRBV28, TRBJ1-2 and TRBJ2-5, whereas newly diagnosed disease favored TRBV20-1 and TRBJ2-1.

This clonotype was observed a handful of times. Its antigen is still unknown. Base qualities are missing; no much larger clone stands one base away. The sample was also reused in another study, on T cells in Graves' hyperthyroidism and ophthalmopathy. Taken from the second paper: Stable Graves' hyperthyroidism was defined as the absence of progression to ophthalmopathy over 18 months of follow-up. The hyperthyroidism patients were between 18 and 65 years old and newly diagnosed, with a disease duration of less than 2 months. Any patient with an uncontrolled infection, another autoimmune disease, pregnancy or lactation was excluded. Diagnoses were based on clinical symptoms, serum thyroxine and TRAb, thyroid ultrasound and orbital computed tomography. For the first round of RT-PCR on the TCR CDR3, the HTBI primer set was used together with the Qiagen OneStep RT-PCR kit. Most expanded thyroid clonotypes (frequency above 0.001) were also detected in blood, a finding suggesting that blood repertoires may reflect thyroid immune responses. A 13 V-J signature model separated ophthalmopathy from stable hyperthyroidism, with nearly 90% sensitivity and 81.08% specificity in cross-validation and 80%/75% in testing. During validation, the model predicted progression to ophthalmopathy a median of roughly 7.1 months ahead of onset, with around 65% sensitivity and 72% to 80% specificity. TCR V-J signatures able to tell the groups apart were searched for in a discovery cohort of around 95 patients, of whom more than 40 had Graves' ophthalmopathy and about 60 had stable Graves' hyperthyroidism. Prospective prediction of ophthalmopathy was tested in an independent validation cohort of 18 to 20 hyperthyroidism patients and some 17 patients who later progressed to ophthalmopathy. For training and testing, the 100 or so patients in the discovery cohort were randomly divided in a 7:3 ratio. Thyroid tissue and blood T-cell repertoires from about six Graves' hyperthyroidism patients were also compared in the study. After sampling, hyperthyroidism patients received methimazole starting at 30 mg daily, and ophthalmopathy patients received high-dose intravenous methylprednisolone. Libraries were constructed in a second round of multiplex PCR, after which size selection and purification were performed. Libraries were sequenced paired-end with 100 bp reads on an Illumina HiSeq2000. SOAPnuke was used to process the raw data, removing reads that contained adapters or uncalled bases, had a mean Phred below 15, or lacked an exact match to the constant primer or identifier. High-quality paired reads were merged using COPE v1.2.5, and each unique nucleotide sequence was defined as a clonotype. MiTCR v1.1 was used to align clonotypes to the IMGT TRBV, TRBD and TRBJ reference segments. Only V-J combinations with frequency above 0.0001, covering 99.2% of repertoires, were analysed. A TCS score was defined as the ratio between F50 (clonal expansion) and ExV (chaos), using BLOSUM62-based TCRdist between CDR3 peptides within each V-J. Welch's t-statistics and random forest reduced 514 V-J features to 13, which were used in a naive Bayes classifier (R e1071). No statistical method was used to fix the sample size in advance, and group allocation was not hidden from the investigators. The paper describes TCR Vbeta CDR3 sequencing of around 130 peripheral blood samples, made up of roughly 45 ophthalmopathy patients, some 80 hyperthyroidism patients and 17 progressor patients.

This TCR derives from a woman aged 25-40 years with Graves disease. Donor details come from another sample of the same person, matched by shared clones. Sequenced material: peripheral blood mononuclear cells (PBMCs), taken at new diagnosis, from a patient treated with antithyroid drugs. Recombination joined TRBV19 with TRBJ1-1; the D segment could be TRBD1, given 6 matching bases. The nucleotide sequence reads TGTGCCAGTAGTCTACACAGGGAAACTAGGACTGAAGCTTTCTTT. It encodes CASSLHRETRTEAFF.